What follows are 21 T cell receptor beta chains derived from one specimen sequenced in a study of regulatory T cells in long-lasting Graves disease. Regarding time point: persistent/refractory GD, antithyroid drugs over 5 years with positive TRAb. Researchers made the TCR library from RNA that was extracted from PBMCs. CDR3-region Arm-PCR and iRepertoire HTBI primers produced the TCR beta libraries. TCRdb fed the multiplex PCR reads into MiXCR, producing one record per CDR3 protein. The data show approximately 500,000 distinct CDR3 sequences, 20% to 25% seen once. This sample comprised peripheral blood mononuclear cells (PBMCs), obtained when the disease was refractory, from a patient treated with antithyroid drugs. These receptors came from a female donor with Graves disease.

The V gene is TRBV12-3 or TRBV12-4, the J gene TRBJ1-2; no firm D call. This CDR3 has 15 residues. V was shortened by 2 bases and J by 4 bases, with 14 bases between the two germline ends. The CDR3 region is CASSLHGPNRYGYTF. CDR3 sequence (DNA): TGTGCCAGCAGTTTACACGGACCGAATCGCTATGGCTACACCTTC.

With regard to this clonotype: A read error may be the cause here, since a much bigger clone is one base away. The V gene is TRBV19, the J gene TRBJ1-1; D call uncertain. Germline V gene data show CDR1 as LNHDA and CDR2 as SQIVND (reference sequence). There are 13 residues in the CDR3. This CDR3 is CASSIVGGTEALF. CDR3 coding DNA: TGTGCCAGTAGTATAGTTGGAGGCACTGAAGCTCTCTTT.

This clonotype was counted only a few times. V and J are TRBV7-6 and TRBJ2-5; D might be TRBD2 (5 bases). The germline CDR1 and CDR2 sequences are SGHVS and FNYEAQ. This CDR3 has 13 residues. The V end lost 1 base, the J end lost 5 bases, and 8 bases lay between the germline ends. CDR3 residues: CASSLEREETQYF. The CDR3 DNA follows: TGTGCCAGCAGCTTAGAGAGGGAGGAGACCCAGTACTTC. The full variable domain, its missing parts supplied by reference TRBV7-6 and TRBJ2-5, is GAGVSQSPRYKVTKRGQDVALRCDPISGHVSLYWYRQALGQGPEFLTYFNYEAQQDKSGLPNDRFSAERPEGSISTLTIQRTEQRDSAMYRCASSLEREETQYFGPGTRLLVL.

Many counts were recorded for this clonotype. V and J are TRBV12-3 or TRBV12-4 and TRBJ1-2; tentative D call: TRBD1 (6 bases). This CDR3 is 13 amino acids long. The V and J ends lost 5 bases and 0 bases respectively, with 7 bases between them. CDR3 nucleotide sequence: TGTGCCAGCAGTGAGGGGGCTAACTATGGCTACACCTTC. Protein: CASSEGANYGYTF.

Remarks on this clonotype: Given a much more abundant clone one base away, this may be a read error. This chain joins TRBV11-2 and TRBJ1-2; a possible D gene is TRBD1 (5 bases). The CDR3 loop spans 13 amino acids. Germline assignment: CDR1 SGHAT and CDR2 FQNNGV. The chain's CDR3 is CASSLVGGDGYAF. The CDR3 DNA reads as TGTGCCAGCAGCTTAGTGGGAGGGGACGGCTACGCCTTC.

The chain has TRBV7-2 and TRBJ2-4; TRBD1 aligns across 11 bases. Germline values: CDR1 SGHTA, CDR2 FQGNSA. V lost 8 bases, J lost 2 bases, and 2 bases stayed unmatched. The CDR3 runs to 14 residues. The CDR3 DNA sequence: TGTGCCAGCGGGACAGGGGGTTCCAAAAACATTCAGTACTTC. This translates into CASGTGGSKNIQYF.

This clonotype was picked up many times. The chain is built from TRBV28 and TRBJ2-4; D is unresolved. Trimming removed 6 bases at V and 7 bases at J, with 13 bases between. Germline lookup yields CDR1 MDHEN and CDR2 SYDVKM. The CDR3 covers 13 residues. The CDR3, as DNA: TGTGCCAGCAGCCGCGCGGCGTGGAACATTCAGTACTTC. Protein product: CASSRAAWNIQYF.

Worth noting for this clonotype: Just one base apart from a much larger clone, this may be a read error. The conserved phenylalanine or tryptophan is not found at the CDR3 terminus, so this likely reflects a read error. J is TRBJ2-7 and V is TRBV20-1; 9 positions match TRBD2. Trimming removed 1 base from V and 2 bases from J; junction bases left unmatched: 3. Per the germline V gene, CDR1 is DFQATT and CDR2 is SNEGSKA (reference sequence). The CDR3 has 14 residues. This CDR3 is CSARGWTSAYEQYL. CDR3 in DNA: TGCAGTGCTAGAGGTTGGACTAGCGCCTACGAGCAGTACCTC.

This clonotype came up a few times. In nucleotides, the CDR3 is TGTGCCAGCTCACCCTTCCGGGACTACGAGCAGTACTTC. This codes for CASSPFRDYEQYF. The chain links TRBV18 to TRBJ2-7; D is perhaps TRBD2 (5 bases). Per the germline V gene, CDR1 is KGHSH and CDR2 is LQKENI. The CDR3 runs to 13 residues. V was shortened by 3 bases and J by 3 bases, with 9 bases between the two germline ends.

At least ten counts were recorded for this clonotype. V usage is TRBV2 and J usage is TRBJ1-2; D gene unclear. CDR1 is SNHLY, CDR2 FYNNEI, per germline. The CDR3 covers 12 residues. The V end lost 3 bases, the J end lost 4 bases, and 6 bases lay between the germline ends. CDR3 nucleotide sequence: TGTGCCAGCAGTGAGGGGTTCTATGGCTACACCTTC. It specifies CASSEGFYGYTF.

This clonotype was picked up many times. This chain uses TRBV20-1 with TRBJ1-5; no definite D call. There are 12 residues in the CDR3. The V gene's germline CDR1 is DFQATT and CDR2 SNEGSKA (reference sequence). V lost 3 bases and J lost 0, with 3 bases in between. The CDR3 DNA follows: TGCAGTGCTAGGGATAGCAATCAGCCCCAGCATTTT. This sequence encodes CSARDSNQPQHF.

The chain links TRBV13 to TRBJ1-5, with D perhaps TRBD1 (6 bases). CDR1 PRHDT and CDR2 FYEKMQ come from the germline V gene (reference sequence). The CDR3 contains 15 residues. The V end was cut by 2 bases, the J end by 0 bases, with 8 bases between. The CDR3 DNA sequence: TGTGCCAGCAGCTTATCAGGGGCTAGCAATCAGCCCCAGCATTTT. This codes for CASSLSGASNQPQHF. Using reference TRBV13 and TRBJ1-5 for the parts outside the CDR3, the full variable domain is AAGVIQSPRHLIKEKRETATLKCYPIPRHDTVYWYQQGPGQDPQFLISFYEKMQSDKGSIPDRFSAQQFSDYHSELNMSSLELGDSALYFCASSLSGASNQPQHFGDGTRLSIL.

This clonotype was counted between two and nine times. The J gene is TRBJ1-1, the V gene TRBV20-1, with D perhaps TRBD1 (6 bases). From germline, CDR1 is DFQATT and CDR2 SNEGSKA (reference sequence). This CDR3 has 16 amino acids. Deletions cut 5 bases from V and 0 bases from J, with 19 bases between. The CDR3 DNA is TGCAGTGCTCCAACCCATATTGACAGGCTGAACACTGAAGCTTTCTTT. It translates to CSAPTHIDRLNTEAFF.

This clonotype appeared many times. CDR3 sequence (DNA): TGCGCCAGCAGCTTAGGGACCTTTGACAATCAGCCCCAGCATTTT. Translation gives CASSLGTFDNQPQHF. The chain couples TRBV5-1 to TRBJ1-5; tentatively, D is TRBD1 (5 bases). Trimming shortened V by 2 bases and J by 3 bases, and 12 bases separated the two germline ends. CDR3 length equals 15 residues. Germline lookup yields CDR1 SGHRS and CDR2 YFSETQ. The full variable domain, its missing parts supplied by reference TRBV5-1 and TRBJ1-5, is KAGVTQTPRYLIKTRGQQVTLSCSPISGHRSVSWYQQTPGQGLQFLFEYFSETQRNKGNFPGRFSGRQFSNSRSEMNVSTLELGDSALYLCASSLGTFDNQPQHFGDGTRLSIL.

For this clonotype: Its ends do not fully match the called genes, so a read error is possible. The CDR3 bases are TGCAGTGCTACGAGAGATTGGGGCTTT. It specifies CSATRDWGF. V gene TRBV20-1 combines with J gene TRBJ1-1; D gene ambiguous. Germline CDR1 is DFQATT and CDR2 is SNEGSKA (reference sequence). The CDR3 sequence is 9 residues long.

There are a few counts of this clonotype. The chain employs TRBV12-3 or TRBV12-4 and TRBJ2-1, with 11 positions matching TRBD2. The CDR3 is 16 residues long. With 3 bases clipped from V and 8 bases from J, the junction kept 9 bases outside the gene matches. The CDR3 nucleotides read TGTGCCAGCAGTTTCCTGCTAGCGGGGGGAGGTGATGAGCAGTTCTTC. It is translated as CASSFLLAGGGDEQFF.

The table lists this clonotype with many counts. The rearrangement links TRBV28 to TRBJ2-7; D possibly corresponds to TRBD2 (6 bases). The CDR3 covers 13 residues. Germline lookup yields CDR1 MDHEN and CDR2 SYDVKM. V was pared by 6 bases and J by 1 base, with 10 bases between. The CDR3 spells CASRGGMSYEQYF. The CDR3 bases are TGTGCCAGCAGGGGCGGGATGTCCTACGAGCAGTACTTC.

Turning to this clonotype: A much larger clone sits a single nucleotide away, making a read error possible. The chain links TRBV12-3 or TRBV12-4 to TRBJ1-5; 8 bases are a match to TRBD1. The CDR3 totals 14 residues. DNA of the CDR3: TGTGCCGGCAGGCATACAGGGGGATATCAGCCCCAGCATTTT. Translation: CAGRHTGGYQPQHF.

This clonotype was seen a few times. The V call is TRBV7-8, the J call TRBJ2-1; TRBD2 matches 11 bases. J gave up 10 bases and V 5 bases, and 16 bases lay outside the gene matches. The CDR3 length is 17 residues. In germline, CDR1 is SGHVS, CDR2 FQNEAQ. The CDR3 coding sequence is TGTGCCAGCAGCCCGAATCATCCGGGACTAGCGGATGGAGAGCAGTTCTTC. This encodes CASSPNHPGLADGEQFF.

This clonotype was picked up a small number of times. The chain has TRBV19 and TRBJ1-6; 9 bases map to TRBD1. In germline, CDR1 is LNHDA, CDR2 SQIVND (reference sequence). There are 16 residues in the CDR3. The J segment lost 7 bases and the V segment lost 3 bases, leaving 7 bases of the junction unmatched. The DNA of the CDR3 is TGTGCCAGTAGTATGGACAGGGGAGGCCCAAATTCACCCCTCCACTTT. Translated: CASSMDRGGPNSPLHF.

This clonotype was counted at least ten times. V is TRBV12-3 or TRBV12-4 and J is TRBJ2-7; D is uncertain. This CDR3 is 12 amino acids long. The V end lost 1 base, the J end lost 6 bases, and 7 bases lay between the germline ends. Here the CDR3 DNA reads TGTGCCAGCAGTTTAGATCGGGTCGAGCAGTACTTC. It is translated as CASSLDRVEQYF.